The entry below gives a single T cell receptor (beta chain) sequence along with its context. The antigen is not known. The entry originates in a study of blood T cells in healthy people across ages. The V gene lost 3 bases and the J gene lost 7 bases, with 12 bases spanning the gap. This CDR3 comprises 14 residues. Germline-derived CDR1 and CDR2 are MDHEN and SYDVKM. Sample-barcoded 5' priming and a J-beta primer mix drove a second PCR of roughly 6 to 12 cycles. MiXCR was run by TCRdb on the 5' RACE reads, yielding one entry per CDR3 protein. In the table there are 850,000 to 1,000,000 distinct CDR3 sequences, roughly 47% of which are singletons. Every sample had a minimum of 6 million PBMCs isolated. General study results and limits: Roughly linearly, TCR beta diversity per million T cells fell as age increased. Higher diversity, along with more naive CD4+ cells, distinguished long-lived donors from aged donors.

Source material: blood. The chain couples TRBV28 to TRBJ1-4; no clear D gene. This receptor was obtained from a woman in her sixties in good health. The CDR3 loop is CASSLPGEGEKLFF. Here the CDR3 DNA reads TGTGCCAGCAGTTTGCCCGGGGAGGGTGAAAAACTGTTTTTT.